This paragraph covers one T cell receptor (beta chain) sequence. The target antigen is unknown. This sample stems from a study of cytomegalovirus exposure and HLA in healthy donors. PCR amplification relied on 60 Vbeta primers (plus 13 Jbeta primers). Methods used by the authors: Later reanalysis found around 80 million unique TCR beta chains, about 10 million of them shared. Generated by immunoSEQ multiplex PCR, the TCRdb table keeps only in-frame clones and is missing some. That table is the source of V, J and clone size, and D and trimming were worked out from the DNA. The table has roughly 170,000 clones, around 84% seen once. Study-wide results and limits: Across donors, presence/absence analyses took sequencing depth to be roughly uniform. Data from an earlier analysis indicated that most TCR beta V segments were productive either about 87% or about 30% of the time. A later examination showed that TCR association rates differed by HLA locus, with DRB1 most and HLA-C fewest.

Germline CDR1 reads LNHDA; CDR2 reads SQIVND (reference sequence). The CDR3 is 16 amino acids. The V gene lost 10 bases and the J gene lost 3 bases, with 21 bases spanning the gap. This receptor was taken from a girl aged 2-9 years in good health and CMV-seropositive. The sequencing input was PBMCs. The V call is TRBV19, the J call TRBJ2-2, with D possibly TRBD1 on 6 matching bases. The CDR3, as DNA: TGTGCCACCCTTCCTCTGGGGACATCTTACACCGGGGAGCTGTTTTTT. Its translation is CATLPLGTSYTGELFF.